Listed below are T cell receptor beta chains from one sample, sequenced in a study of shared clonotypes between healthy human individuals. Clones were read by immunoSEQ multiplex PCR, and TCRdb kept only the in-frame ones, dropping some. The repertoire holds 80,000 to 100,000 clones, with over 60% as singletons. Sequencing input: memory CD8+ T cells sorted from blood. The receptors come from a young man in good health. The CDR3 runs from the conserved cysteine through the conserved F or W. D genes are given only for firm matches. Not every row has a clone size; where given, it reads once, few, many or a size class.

CDR3nt: TGTGCCAGCAGCTTAATGGTCTACAATGAGCAGTTCTTC; CDR3aa: CASSLMVYNEQFF; abundance: once; j_gene: TRBJ2-1; d_gene: NA; v_gene: TRBV7-3
CDR3nt: TGTGCCAGCAGCTTAGAGCCGGGCCGTAAGGGAGCCCAGTACTTC; CDR3aa: CASSLEPGRKGAQYF; abundance: once; j_gene: TRBJ2-5; d_gene: NA; v_gene: TRBV7-2
CDR3nt: TGCGCCAGCAGCCAAGAACCCTTGACTAGCGGGAGGGTAAGCTCCTACAATGAGCAGTTCTTC; CDR3aa: CASSQEPLTSGRVSSYNEQFF; abundance: NA; j_gene: TRBJ2-1; d_gene: TRBD2; v_gene: TRBV4-3
CDR3nt: TGCGCCAGCAGCTTGGCCCTAGCGGGAGTAGTAGATACGCAGTATTTT; CDR3aa: CASSLALAGVVDTQYF; abundance: NA; j_gene: TRBJ2-3; d_gene: TRBD2; v_gene: TRBV5-1
CDR3nt: TGTGCCAGCAGTTGGGGACAGGGGGCCGGGGAGCTGTTTTTT; CDR3aa: CASSWGQGAGELFF; abundance: NA; j_gene: TRBJ2-2; d_gene: TRBD1; v_gene: TRBV6-5
CDR3nt: TGTGCCAGCAGCCCCGTTGACCCCGGGGAGCTGTTTTTT; CDR3aa: CASSPVDPGELFF; abundance: NA; j_gene: TRBJ2-2; d_gene: NA; v_gene: TRBV6-5
CDR3nt: TGTGCCAGTAGTATAGGTTCGAACACTGAAGCTTTCTTT; CDR3aa: CASSIGSNTEAFF; abundance: few; j_gene: TRBJ1-1; d_gene: NA; v_gene: TRBV19
CDR3nt: TGTGCCAGCAGCGTAGGGGGGACAGGCTACGAGCAGTACTTC; CDR3aa: CASSVGGTGYEQYF; abundance: once; j_gene: TRBJ2-7; d_gene: TRBD1; v_gene: TRBV9
CDR3nt: TGTGCCAGCGGATATACCTACGAGCAGTACTTC; CDR3aa: CASGYTYEQYF; abundance: NA; j_gene: TRBJ2-7; d_gene: NA; v_gene: TRBV27
CDR3nt: TGTGCCAGTTGCGGGACAGACTACGAGCAGTACTTC; CDR3aa: CASCGTDYEQYF; abundance: few; j_gene: TRBJ2-7; d_gene: NA; v_gene: TRBV28
CDR3nt: TGTGCCATCAGCGAAGCGGGAGATGGAACAGATACGCAGTATTTT; CDR3aa: CAISEAGDGTDTQYF; abundance: once; j_gene: TRBJ2-3; d_gene: TRBD2; v_gene: TRBV10-3
CDR3nt: TGTGCCAGCAGTGAAGCGGGGGGGGCCAACGTCCTGACTTTC; CDR3aa: CASSEAGGANVLTF; abundance: few; j_gene: TRBJ2-6; d_gene: NA; v_gene: TRBV6-1
CDR3nt: TGTGCCACCAGCATCGGGTTGGGGAACACTGAAGCTTTCTTT; CDR3aa: CATSIGLGNTEAFF; abundance: NA; j_gene: TRBJ1-1; d_gene: NA; v_gene: TRBV15
CDR3nt: TGTGCCAGCAGCTTGATTGGCAGGGACAACTACGAGCAGTACTTC; CDR3aa: CASSLIGRDNYEQYF; abundance: NA; j_gene: TRBJ2-7; d_gene: NA; v_gene: TRBV5-4
CDR3nt: TGTGCCAGCAGTCACGGGACTAGCGGGAGTTCTTCCTACAATGAGCAGTTCTTC; CDR3aa: CASSHGTSGSSSYNEQFF; abundance: NA; j_gene: TRBJ2-1; d_gene: TRBD2; v_gene: TRBV27
CDR3nt: TGCGCCAGCAGCTTGGCTGGCCAAGGCCCTGAGCAGTTCTTC; CDR3aa: CASSLAGQGPEQFF; abundance: NA; j_gene: TRBJ2-1; d_gene: NA; v_gene: TRBV5-1
CDR3nt: TGTGCCAGCAGCCTACTCAACAGGGGCAGGAGGTATGGTCAGTTCTTC; CDR3aa: CASSLLNRGRRYGQFF; abundance: NA; j_gene: TRBJ2-1; d_gene: TRBD1; v_gene: TRBV5-8
CDR3nt: TGCGCCAGCAACCTAGCCGGCACAGATACGCAGTATTTT; CDR3aa: CASNLAGTDTQYF; abundance: NA; j_gene: TRBJ2-3; d_gene: NA; v_gene: TRBV5-1
CDR3nt: TGTGCCAGCAGTGACCGGGCCCGGCCCCAGCATTTT; CDR3aa: CASSDRARPQHF; abundance: few; j_gene: TRBJ1-5; d_gene: NA; v_gene: TRBV6-1
CDR3nt: TGTGCCAGCAGCCCCGGGACAGGTGTTGGTGAAAAACTGTTTTTT; CDR3aa: CASSPGTGVGEKLFF; abundance: NA; j_gene: TRBJ1-4; d_gene: TRBD1; v_gene: TRBV5-4
CDR3nt: TGTGCCAGCAGCCCAACGGCTAGCGGACGGAATGAGCAGTTCTTC; CDR3aa: CASSPTASGRNEQFF; abundance: many; j_gene: TRBJ2-1; d_gene: TRBD2; v_gene: TRBV11-3
CDR3nt: TGTGCCAGCAGCCCAACGGGACAGGGCAACACTGAAGCTTTCTTT; CDR3aa: CASSPTGQGNTEAFF; abundance: NA; j_gene: TRBJ1-1; d_gene: TRBD1; v_gene: TRBV6-1
CDR3nt: TGTGCCAGTAGTGGACAGGGGGAGATTCGGCCCCAGCATTTT; CDR3aa: CASSGQGEIRPQHF; abundance: few; j_gene: TRBJ1-5; d_gene: TRBD1; v_gene: TRBV19
CDR3nt: TGTGCCAGCAGCTACCCCGGCCCAGATTTCTACGAGCAGTACTTC; CDR3aa: CASSYPGPDFYEQYF; abundance: NA; j_gene: TRBJ2-7; d_gene: NA; v_gene: TRBV11-2
CDR3nt: TGTGCCAGTAGCACGCCGATCCTAACAGGGGGCGATGGTAATCAGCCCCAGCATTTT; CDR3aa: CASSTPILTGGDGNQPQHF; abundance: NA; j_gene: TRBJ1-5; d_gene: TRBD1; v_gene: TRBV19
CDR3nt: TGTGCCAGCAGCTTTGCGGGGGAGGGTCAGCCCCAGCATTTT; CDR3aa: CASSFAGEGQPQHF; abundance: once; j_gene: TRBJ1-5; d_gene: NA; v_gene: TRBV11-2
CDR3nt: TGCGCCAGCAGTCCGGGAAATCAGCCCCAGCATTTT; CDR3aa: CASSPGNQPQHF; abundance: NA; j_gene: TRBJ1-5; d_gene: NA; v_gene: TRBV10-2
CDR3nt: TGTGCCAGCAGAACAGGGGGAAGAGGTGAAAAACTGTTTTTT; CDR3aa: CASRTGGRGEKLFF; abundance: NA; j_gene: TRBJ1-4; d_gene: TRBD1; v_gene: TRBV7-6
CDR3nt: TGTGCCAGCAGCCCGGAAGGGGGACAGCCCGAAGAGACCCAGTACTTC; CDR3aa: CASSPEGGQPEETQYF; abundance: NA; j_gene: TRBJ2-5; d_gene: TRBD1; v_gene: TRBV9
CDR3nt: TGTGCCAGCAGCCCACCGGGACTTGTAAGCGAGCAGTACTTC; CDR3aa: CASSPPGLVSEQYF; abundance: NA; j_gene: TRBJ2-7; d_gene: NA; v_gene: TRBV11-2
CDR3nt: TGCGCCAGCAGCCAAGAATACTCAGTCGGGGAGACCCAGTACTTC; CDR3aa: CASSQEYSVGETQYF; abundance: NA; j_gene: TRBJ2-5; d_gene: NA; v_gene: TRBV4-1
CDR3nt: TGTGCCAGCAGCAAGACAGGGGAGGACAATGAGCAGTTCTTC; CDR3aa: CASSKTGEDNEQFF; abundance: NA; j_gene: TRBJ2-1; d_gene: TRBD1; v_gene: TRBV5-4
CDR3nt: TGTGCCAGCAGTGAAGTGACTACCTACGAGCAGTACTTC; CDR3aa: CASSEVTTYEQYF; abundance: few; j_gene: TRBJ2-7; d_gene: NA; v_gene: TRBV2
CDR3nt: TGCGCCAGCAGTTTTAGGACTAGCGGGAGCCATGAGCAGTTCTTC; CDR3aa: CASSFRTSGSHEQFF; abundance: NA; j_gene: TRBJ2-1; d_gene: TRBD2; v_gene: TRBV10-1
CDR3nt: TGCAGCGTCGACCCGAGGGGGCTTGGGGCTTTCTTT; CDR3aa: CSVDPRGLGAFF; abundance: NA; j_gene: TRBJ1-1; d_gene: TRBD1; v_gene: TRBV29-1
CDR3nt: TGTGCCAGCCCCCGTCGGGGCAATGAGCAGTTCTTC; CDR3aa: CASPRRGNEQFF; abundance: NA; j_gene: TRBJ2-1; d_gene: NA; v_gene: TRBV2
CDR3nt: TGCGCCAGCAGCTTGGAATTCAATGAGCAGTTCTTC; CDR3aa: CASSLEFNEQFF; abundance: NA; j_gene: TRBJ2-1; d_gene: NA; v_gene: TRBV5-1
CDR3nt: TGTGCCAGCAGTGGGGACAGGGAGGGGCCCGGGGAGCTGTTTTTT; CDR3aa: CASSGDREGPGELFF; abundance: NA; j_gene: TRBJ2-2; d_gene: TRBD1; v_gene: TRBV28
CDR3nt: TGTGCCATCAGGAGGAGTCTCGCGAACACTGAAGCTTTCTTT; CDR3aa: CAIRRSLANTEAFF; abundance: once; j_gene: TRBJ1-1; d_gene: NA; v_gene: TRBV10-3
CDR3nt: TGTGCCAGCAGTTCTACTAGCGGGAGGGCCGGTATCCCCCACAATGAGCAGTTCTTC; CDR3aa: CASSSTSGRAGIPHNEQFF; abundance: NA; j_gene: TRBJ2-1; d_gene: TRBD2; v_gene: TRBV7-6
CDR3nt: TGTGCCAGCAGCACCGGGACTAGCGGGAGCTACGAGCAGTACTTC; CDR3aa: CASSTGTSGSYEQYF; abundance: NA; j_gene: TRBJ2-7; d_gene: TRBD2; v_gene: TRBV9
CDR3nt: TGTGCCAGCAGCCCTGTGGGCGACATATTCTCCTACGAGCAGTACTTC; CDR3aa: CASSPVGDIFSYEQYF; abundance: NA; j_gene: TRBJ2-7; d_gene: NA; v_gene: TRBV7-8
CDR3nt: TGTGCCTGGAGTCTCCGAGCGGGGCTTAGCTCCTACAATGAGCAGTTCTTC; CDR3aa: CAWSLRAGLSSYNEQFF; abundance: many; j_gene: TRBJ2-1; d_gene: TRBD2; v_gene: TRBV30
CDR3nt: TGTGCCAGCAGCACAGGGGTTGGCCCGGGCTACACCTTC; CDR3aa: CASSTGVGPGYTF; abundance: NA; j_gene: TRBJ1-2; d_gene: TRBD1; v_gene: TRBV13
CDR3nt: TGCGCCAGCAGCCCATCCGGACAGGGGTACTACGAGCAGTACTTC; CDR3aa: CASSPSGQGYYEQYF; abundance: NA; j_gene: TRBJ2-7; d_gene: TRBD1; v_gene: TRBV5-1